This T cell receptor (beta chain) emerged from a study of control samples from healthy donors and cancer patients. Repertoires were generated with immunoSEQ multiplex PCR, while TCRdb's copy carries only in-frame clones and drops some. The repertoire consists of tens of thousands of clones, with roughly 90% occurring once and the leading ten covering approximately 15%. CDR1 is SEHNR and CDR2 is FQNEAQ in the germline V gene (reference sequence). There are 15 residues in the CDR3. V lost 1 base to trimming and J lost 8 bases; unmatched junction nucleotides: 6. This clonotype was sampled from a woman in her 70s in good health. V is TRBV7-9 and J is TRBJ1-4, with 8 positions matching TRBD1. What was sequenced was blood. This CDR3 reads CASSLDRGKQEKLFF. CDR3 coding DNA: TGTGCCAGCAGCTTAGACAGGGGGAAGCAAGAAAAACTGTTTTTT. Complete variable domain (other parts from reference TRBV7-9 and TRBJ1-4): DTGVSQNPRHKITKRGQNVTFRCDPISEHNRLYWYRQTLGQGPEFLTYFQNEAQLEKSRLLSDRFSAERPKGSFSTLEIQRTEQGDSAMYLCASSLDRGKQEKLFFGSGTQLSVL.